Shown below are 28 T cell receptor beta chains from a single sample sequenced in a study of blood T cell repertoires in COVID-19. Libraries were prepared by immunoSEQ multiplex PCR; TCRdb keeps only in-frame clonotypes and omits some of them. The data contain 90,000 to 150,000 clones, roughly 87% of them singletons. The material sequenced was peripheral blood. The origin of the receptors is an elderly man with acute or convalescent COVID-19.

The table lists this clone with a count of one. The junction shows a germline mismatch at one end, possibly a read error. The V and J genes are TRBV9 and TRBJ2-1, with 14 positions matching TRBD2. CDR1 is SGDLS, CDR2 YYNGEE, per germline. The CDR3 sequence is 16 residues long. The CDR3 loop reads CASSPLVRTSGGPLIF. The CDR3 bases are TGTGCCAGCAGCCCTCTTGTGAGGACTAGCGGGGGGCCGCTAATCTTC.

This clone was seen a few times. CDR3 nucleotides: TGTGCTAGTGGTCTCGGGTGGGAGCAGTTCTTC. It is translated as CASGLGWEQFF. The V and J genes are TRBV12-5 and TRBJ2-1, with no clear D. This CDR3 is built from 11 residues. The germline V gene has CDR1 LGHNT and CDR2 FRNRAP. With 5 bases removed from V and 10 bases from J, the gap between germline ends came to 9 bases. Looking up the rest from reference TRBV12-5 and TRBJ2-1 gives the full variable domain: DARVTQTPRHKVTEMGQEVTMRCQPILGHNTVFWYRQTMMQGLELLAYFRNRAPLDDSGMPKDRFSAEMPDATLATLKIQPSEPRDSAVYFCASGLGWEQFFGPGTRLTVL.

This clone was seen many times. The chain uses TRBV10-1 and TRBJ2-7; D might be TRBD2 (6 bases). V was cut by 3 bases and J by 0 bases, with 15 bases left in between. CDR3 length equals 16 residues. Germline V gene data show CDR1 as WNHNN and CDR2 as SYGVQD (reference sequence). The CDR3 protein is CASSDFGGASSYEQYF. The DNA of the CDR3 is TGCGCCAGCAGTGATTTCGGAGGGGCCAGCTCCTACGAGCAGTACTTC.

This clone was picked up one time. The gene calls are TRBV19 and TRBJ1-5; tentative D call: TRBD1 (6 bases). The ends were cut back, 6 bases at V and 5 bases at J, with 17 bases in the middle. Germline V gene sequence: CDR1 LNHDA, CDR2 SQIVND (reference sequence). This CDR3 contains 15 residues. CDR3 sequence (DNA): TGTGCCAGTAGGCTGGACGGCGGGGGGCATCAGCCCCAGCATTTT. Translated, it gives CASRLDGGGHQPQHF.

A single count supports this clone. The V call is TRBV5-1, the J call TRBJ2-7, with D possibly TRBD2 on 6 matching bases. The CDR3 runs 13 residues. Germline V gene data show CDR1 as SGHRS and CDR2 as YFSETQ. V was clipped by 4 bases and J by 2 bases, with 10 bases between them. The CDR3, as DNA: TGCGCCAGCAGCCCGGGACTGGCCTACGAGCAGTACTTC. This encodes CASSPGLAYEQYF.

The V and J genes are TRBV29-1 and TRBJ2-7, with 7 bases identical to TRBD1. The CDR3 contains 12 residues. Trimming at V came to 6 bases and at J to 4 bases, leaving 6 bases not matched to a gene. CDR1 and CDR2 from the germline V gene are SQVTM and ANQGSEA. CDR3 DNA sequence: TGCAGCGTGGGACAGACTACTTACGAGCAGTACTTC. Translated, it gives CSVGQTTYEQYF.

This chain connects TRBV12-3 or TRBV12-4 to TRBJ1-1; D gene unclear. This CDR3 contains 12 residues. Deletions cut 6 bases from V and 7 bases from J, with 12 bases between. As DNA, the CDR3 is TGTGCCAGCAGCTATCTGAGTTTTGAAGCTTTCTTT. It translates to CASSYLSFEAFF.

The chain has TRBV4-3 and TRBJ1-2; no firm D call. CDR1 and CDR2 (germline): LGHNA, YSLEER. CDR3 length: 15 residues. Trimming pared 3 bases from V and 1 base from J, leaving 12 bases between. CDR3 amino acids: CASSHRPSNNYGYTF. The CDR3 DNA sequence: TGCGCCAGCAGCCATCGTCCGAGCAATAACTATGGCTACACCTTC.

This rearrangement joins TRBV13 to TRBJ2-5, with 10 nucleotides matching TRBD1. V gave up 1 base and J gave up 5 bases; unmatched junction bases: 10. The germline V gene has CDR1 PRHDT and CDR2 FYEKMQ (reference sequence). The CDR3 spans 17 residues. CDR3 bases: TGTGCCAGCAGCTTAGCGTCCCGGGACAGGGGCGACGAGACCCAGTACTTC. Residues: CASSLASRDRGDETQYF.

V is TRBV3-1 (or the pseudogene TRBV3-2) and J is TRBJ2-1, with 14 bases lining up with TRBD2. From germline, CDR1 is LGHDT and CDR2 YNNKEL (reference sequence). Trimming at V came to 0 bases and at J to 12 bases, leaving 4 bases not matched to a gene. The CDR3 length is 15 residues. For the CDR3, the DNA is TGTGCCAGCAGCCAAGAAGGACTAGCGGGGGGATTGCAGTTCTTC. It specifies CASSQEGLAGGLQFF.

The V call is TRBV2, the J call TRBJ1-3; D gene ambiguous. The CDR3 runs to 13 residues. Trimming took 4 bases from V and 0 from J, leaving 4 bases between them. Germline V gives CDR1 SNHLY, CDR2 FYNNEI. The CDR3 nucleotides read TGTGCCAGCAGTGCAGACTCTGGAAACACCATATATTTT. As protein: CASSADSGNTIYF.

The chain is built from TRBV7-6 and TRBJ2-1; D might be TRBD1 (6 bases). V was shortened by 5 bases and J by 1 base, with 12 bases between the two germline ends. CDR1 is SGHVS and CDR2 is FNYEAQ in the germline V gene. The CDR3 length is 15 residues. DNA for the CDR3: TGTGCCAGCAGCCCTGAGGGGACATCCTACAATGAGCAGTTCTTC. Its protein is CASSPEGTSYNEQFF.

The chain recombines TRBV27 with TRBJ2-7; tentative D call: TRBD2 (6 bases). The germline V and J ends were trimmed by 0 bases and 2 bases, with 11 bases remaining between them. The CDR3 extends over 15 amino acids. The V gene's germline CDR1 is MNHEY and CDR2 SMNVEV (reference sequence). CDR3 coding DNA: TGTGCCAGCAGTTTATCGGTCGGAGGGGCCTACGAGCAGTACTTC. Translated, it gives CASSLSVGGAYEQYF.

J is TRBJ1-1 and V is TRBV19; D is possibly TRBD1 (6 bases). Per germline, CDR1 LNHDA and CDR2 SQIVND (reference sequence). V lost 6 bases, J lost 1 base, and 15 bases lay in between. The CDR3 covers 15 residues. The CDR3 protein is CASRITGGKNTEAFF. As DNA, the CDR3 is TGTGCCAGTAGGATAACGGGGGGCAAGAACACTGAAGCTTTCTTT.

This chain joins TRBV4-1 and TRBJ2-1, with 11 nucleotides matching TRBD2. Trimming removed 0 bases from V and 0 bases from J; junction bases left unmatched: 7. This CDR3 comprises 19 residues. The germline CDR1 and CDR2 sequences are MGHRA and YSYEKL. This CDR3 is CASSQEPLAGASSYNEQFF. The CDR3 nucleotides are TGCGCCAGCAGCCAAGAGCCACTAGCGGGAGCAAGCTCCTACAATGAGCAGTTCTTC.

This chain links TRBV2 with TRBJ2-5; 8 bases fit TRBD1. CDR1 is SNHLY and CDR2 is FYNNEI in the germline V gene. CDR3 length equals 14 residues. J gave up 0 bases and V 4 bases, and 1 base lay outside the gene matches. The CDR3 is CASSGTGNQETQYF. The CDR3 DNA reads TGTGCCAGCAGTGGGACAGGGAACCAAGAGACCCAGTACTTC.

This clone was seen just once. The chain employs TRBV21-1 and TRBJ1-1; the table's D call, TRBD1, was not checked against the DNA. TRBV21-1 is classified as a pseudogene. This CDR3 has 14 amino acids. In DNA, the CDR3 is TGTGCCAGCAGCCCGACGACTCCAGGGACTGAAGCTTTCTTT. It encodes CASSPTTPGTEAFF.

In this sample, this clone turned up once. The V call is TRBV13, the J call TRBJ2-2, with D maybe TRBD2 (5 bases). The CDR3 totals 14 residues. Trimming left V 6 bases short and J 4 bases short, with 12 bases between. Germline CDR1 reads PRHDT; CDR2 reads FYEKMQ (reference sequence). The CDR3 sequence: CASSFSGGTGELFF. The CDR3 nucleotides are TGTGCCAGCAGTTTCAGCGGAGGCACCGGGGAGCTGTTTTTT.

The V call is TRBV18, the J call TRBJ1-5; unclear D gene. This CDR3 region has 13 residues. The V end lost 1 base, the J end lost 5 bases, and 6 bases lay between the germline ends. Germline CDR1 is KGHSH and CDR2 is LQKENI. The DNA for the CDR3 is TGTGCCAGCTCACCACGAGAGGATCAGCCCCAGCATTTT. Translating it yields CASSPREDQPQHF.

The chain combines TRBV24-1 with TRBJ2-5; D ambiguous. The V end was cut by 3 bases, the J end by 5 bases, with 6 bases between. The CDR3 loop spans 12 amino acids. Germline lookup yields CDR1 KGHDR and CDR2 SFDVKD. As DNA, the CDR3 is TGTGCCACCAGTGATGTAGCCGAGACCCAGTACTTC. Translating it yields CATSDVAETQYF.

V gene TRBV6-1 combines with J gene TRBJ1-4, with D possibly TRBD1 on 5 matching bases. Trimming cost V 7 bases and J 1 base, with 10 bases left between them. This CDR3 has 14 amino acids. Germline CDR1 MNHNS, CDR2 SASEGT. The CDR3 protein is CASTSRVTNEKLFF. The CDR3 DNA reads TGTGCCAGCACCTCCAGGGTAACTAATGAAAAACTGTTTTTT.

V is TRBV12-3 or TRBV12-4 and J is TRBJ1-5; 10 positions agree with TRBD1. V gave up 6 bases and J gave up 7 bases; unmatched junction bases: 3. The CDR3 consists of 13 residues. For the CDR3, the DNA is TGTGCCAGCAGCTGGGACAGGGGCCAGCCCCAGCATTTT. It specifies CASSWDRGQPQHF.

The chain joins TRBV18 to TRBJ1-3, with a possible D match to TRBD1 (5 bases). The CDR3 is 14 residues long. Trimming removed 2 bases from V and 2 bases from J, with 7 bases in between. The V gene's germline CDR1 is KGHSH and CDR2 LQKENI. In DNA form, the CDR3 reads TGTGCCAGCTCACCATCCAGGGCTGGAAACACCATATATTTT. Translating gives CASSPSRAGNTIYF.

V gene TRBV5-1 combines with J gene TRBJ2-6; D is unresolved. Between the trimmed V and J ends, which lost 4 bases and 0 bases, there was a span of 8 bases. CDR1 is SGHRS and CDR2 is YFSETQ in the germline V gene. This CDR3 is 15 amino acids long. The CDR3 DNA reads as TGCGCCAGCAGCCAGGCGCCCTCTGGGGCCAACGTCCTGACTTTC. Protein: CASSQAPSGANVLTF.

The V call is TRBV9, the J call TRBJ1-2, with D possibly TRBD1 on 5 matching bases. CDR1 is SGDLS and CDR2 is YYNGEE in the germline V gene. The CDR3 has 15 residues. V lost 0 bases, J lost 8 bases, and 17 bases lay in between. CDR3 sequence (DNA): TGTGCCAGCAGCGTAGATCTCAGGGATCGGTGGGGCTACACCTTC. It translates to CASSVDLRDRWGYTF.

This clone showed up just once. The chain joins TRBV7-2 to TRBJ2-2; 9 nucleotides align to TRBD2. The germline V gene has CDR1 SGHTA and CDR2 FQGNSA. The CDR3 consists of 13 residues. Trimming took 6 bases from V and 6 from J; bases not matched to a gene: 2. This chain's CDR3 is CASSGTSPGELFF. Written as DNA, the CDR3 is TGTGCCAGCAGTGGGACTAGCCCCGGGGAGCTGTTTTTT.

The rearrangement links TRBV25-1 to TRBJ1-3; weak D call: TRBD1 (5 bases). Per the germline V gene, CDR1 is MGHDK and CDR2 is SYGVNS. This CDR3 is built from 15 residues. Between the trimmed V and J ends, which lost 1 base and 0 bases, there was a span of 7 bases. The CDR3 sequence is CASSESGLSGNTIYF. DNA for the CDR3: TGTGCCAGCAGTGAATCGGGACTCTCTGGAAACACCATATATTTT.

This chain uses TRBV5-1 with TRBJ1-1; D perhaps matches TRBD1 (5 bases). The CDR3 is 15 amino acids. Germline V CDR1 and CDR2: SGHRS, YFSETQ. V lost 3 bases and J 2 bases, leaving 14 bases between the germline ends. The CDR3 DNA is TGCGCCAGCAGCTACCGCCTGACAGCAAACACTGAAGCTTTCTTT. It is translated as CASSYRLTANTEAFF.